The rows below give T cell receptor beta chains drawn from one sample of a study of beta chain features in type 1 diabetes. Data came from immunoSEQ multiplex PCR; TCRdb stores just in-frame clones and leaves some out. The data hold nearly 350,000 clones, with approximately 8% observed a single time. The sequenced sample consisted of central memory CD4+ T cells from blood. The receptors stem from a woman aged 18-30 years in good health. The conserved cysteine and the conserved F or W are not part of the CDR3 here. The order of the fields is V gene, J gene, CDR3 protein.

>TRBV11-1|TRBJ2-3
ASSLTSGDTQY
>TRBV20-1|TRBJ2-7
SVARTYEQY
>TRBV5-1|TRBJ2-3
ASSLQGGPDTQY
>TRBV11-2|TRBJ2-1
ASSPHPYNEQF
>TRBV5-4|TRBJ2-5
ASSLNIGFQETQY
>TRBV7-8|TRBJ1-5
ASSLGRDSIYQPQH
>TRBV11-2|TRBJ1-1
ASSPSGANTEAF
>TRBV7-9|TRBJ1-2
ASSPSGTGGYT
>TRBV7-2|TRBJ1-2
ASIPTGTPYGYT
>TRBV7-9|TRBJ2-7
ASSLRRDEQY
>TRBV19|TRBJ1-2
ASSIDRVGFYGYT
>TRBV7-6|TRBJ2-3
ASSQDRDTQY